This T cell receptor (beta chain) derives from a study of cytomegalovirus exposure and HLA in healthy donors. Study results and caveats: Because they were indistinguishable, some V segments, including TRBV6-2 and TRBV6-3, were excluded. There were reportedly fewer N-insertions in an Asian-associated ancestry cluster than the roughly 670-donor mean, in a later analysis.

V dropped 4 bases and J dropped 3 bases, with 11 bases sitting between them. Germline V gene data show CDR1 as MNHNS and CDR2 as SASEGT. This CDR3 region has 14 residues. This PCR relied on a set of 60 Vbeta primers and 13 Jbeta primers. Source study methods: Unique TCR beta chains numbered around 80 million in a later analysis, with roughly 10 million shared. Data came from immunoSEQ multiplex PCR; TCRdb stores just in-frame clones and leaves some out. For V, J and clone size, that table is used; D and trimming come from the DNA. Found here are roughly 150,000 clones, approximately 79% of them singletons; the top ten hold about 7.1%. With regard to this clone: As yet, its antigen is unknown.

The TCR was taken from a woman aged 45-59 years in good health and CMV-seropositive. The chain carries TRBV6-1 and TRBJ2-3, with D perhaps matching TRBD2 (6 bases). The sample taken for sequencing was PBMCs. DNA of the CDR3: TGTGCCAGCAGTGTGGCCGGGAGAACAGATACGCAGTATTTT. This encodes CASSVAGRTDTQYF.